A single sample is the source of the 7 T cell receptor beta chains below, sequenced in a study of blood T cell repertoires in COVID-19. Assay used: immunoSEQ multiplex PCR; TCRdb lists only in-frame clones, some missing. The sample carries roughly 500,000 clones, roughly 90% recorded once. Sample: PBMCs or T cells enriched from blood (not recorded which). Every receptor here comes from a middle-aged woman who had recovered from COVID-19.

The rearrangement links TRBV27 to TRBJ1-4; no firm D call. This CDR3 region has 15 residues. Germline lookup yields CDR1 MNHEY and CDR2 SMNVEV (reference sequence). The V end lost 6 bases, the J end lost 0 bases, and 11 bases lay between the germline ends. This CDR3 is CASSRLYTTNEKLFF. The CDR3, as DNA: TGTGCCAGCAGCCGCCTGTACACAACTAATGAAAAACTGTTTTTT.

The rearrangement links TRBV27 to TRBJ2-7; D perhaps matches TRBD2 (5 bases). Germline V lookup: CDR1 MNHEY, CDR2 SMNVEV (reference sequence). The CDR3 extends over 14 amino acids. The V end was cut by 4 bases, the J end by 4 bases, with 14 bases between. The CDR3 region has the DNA TGTGCCAGCAGTTCGGGGAGCGGAGCGTACGAGCAGTACTTC. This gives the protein CASSSGSGAYEQYF.

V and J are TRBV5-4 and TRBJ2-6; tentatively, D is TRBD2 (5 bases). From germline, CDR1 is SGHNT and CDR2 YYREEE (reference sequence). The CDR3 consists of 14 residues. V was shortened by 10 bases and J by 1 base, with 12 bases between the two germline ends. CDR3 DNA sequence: TGTGCCGCAGCTGGAGGATCTGGGGCCAACGTCCTGACTTTC. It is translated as CAAAGGSGANVLTF.

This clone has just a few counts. In DNA form, the CDR3 reads TGTGCCAGTAGTATGAGACAGGGGGGTCTGACTGGCTATGGCTACACCTTC. Its translation is CASSMRQGGLTGYGYTF. This chain uses TRBV19 with TRBJ1-2; 9 bases fit TRBD1. CDR1 and CDR2 (germline): LNHDA, SQIVND (reference sequence). The CDR3 loop spans 17 amino acids. V lost 3 bases, J lost 4 bases, and 12 bases stayed unmatched.

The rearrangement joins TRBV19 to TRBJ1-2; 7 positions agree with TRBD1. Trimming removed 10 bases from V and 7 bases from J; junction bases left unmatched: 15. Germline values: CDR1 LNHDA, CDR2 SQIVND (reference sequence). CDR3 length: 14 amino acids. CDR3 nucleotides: TGTGCCACCTCGCGAGACAGGGATTGGAGTGGCTACACCTTC. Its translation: CATSRDRDWSGYTF.

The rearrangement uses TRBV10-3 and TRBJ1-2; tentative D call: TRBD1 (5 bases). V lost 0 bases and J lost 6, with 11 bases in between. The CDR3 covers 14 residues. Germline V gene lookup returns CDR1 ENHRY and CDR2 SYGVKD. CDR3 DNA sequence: TGTGCCATCAGTGAGTCGGGAGGGGTTGATGGCTACACCTTC. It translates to CAISESGGVDGYTF.

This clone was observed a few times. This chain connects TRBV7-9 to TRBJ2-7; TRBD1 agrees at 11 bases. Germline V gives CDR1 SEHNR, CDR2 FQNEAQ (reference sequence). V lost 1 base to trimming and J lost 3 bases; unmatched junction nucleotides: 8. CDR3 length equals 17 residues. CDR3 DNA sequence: TGTGCCAGCAGCTTAGGCCCAACCGGGACAGGGGGCTACGAGCAGTACTTC. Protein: CASSLGPTGTGGYEQYF.